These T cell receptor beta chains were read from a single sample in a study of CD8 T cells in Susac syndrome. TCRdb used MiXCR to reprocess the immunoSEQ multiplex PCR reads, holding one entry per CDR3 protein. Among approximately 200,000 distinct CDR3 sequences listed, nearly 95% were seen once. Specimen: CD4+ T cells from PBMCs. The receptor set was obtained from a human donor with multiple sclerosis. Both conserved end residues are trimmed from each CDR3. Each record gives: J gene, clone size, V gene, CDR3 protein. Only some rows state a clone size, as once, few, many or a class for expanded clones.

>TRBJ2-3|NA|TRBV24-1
ATSEMNTQY
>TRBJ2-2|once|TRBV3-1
ASSGTRAGELF
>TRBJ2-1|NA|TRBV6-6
ASSYPGNEQF
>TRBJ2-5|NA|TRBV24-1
AVGQRKETQY
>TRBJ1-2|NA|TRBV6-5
ASSYSTAFPLYGYT
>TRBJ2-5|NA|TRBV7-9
ASSLGQGEETQY
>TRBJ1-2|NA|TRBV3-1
ASSQDRGVRT
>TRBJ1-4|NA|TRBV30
AWSVLGLWDEKLF
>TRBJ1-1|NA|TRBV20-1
SVLSGARGTEAF
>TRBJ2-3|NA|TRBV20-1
SGGGGGDTQY
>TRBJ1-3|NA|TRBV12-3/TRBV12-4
AISQTIY
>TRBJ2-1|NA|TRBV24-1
ATSVDRESEQF
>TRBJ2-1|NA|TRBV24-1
ATSGGGAAYNEQF
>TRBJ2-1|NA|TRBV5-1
ASSLTAQRGVTEQF
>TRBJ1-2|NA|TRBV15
ATSREGGQLIYGYT
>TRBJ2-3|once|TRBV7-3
ASSLDRGSTDTQY
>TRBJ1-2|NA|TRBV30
AWSAVFSGYT